The 28 T cell receptor beta chains presented below share a single source sample, sequenced in a study of blood T cell repertoires in COVID-19. The repertoire was sequenced with immunoSEQ multiplex PCR; TCRdb's copy has only in-frame clones and lacks some. Of some 380,000 clones in the sample, 88% are singletons; the top ten hold over 2%. Sequencing was done on a sample of PBMCs or T cells enriched from blood (not recorded which). These receptor sequences come from a woman in her thirties or forties with acute COVID-19.

The V gene is TRBV25-1, the J gene TRBJ2-3; TRBD2 aligns across 7 bases. The junction had 11 bases not matched to a gene; V was cut back by 8 bases and J by 3 bases. This CDR3 contains 15 residues. Germline V gene sequence: CDR1 MGHDK, CDR2 SYGVNS. For the CDR3, the DNA is TGTGCCAGCTCCGAAAGCGGGGCCTCTACAGATACGCAGTATTTT. The encoded protein is CASSESGASTDTQYF.

The genes are TRBV5-1 and TRBJ1-2, with D tentatively TRBD1 (5 bases). The CDR3 consists of 16 residues. In germline, CDR1 is SGHRS, CDR2 YFSETQ. Trimming pared 0 bases from V and 3 bases from J, leaving 15 bases between. CDR3 sequence reads: CASSLGGRVTDYGYTF. The CDR3 nucleotides read TGCGCCAGCAGCTTGGGTGGCAGGGTCACTGACTATGGCTACACCTTC.

J is TRBJ2-5 and V is TRBV19; D is possibly TRBD2 (6 bases). Germline loops: CDR1 LNHDA, CDR2 SQIVND (reference sequence). Deletions cut 6 bases from V and 4 bases from J, with 18 bases between. The CDR3 consists of 15 residues. Here the CDR3 DNA reads TGTGCCAGTAGCATATCCCGGGGGAATAGAGAGACCCAGTACTTC. Its translation: CASSISRGNRETQYF. The full variable domain, completed using reference TRBV19 and TRBJ2-5, is DGGITQSPKYLFRKEGQNVTLSCEQNLNHDAMYWYRQDPGQGLRLIYYSQIVNDFQKGDIAEGYSVSREKKESFPLTVTSAQKNPTAFYLCASSISRGNRETQYFGPGTRLLVL.

CDR3 bases: TGTGCCACCAGTGATACCCGGGACAACTCCTACGAGCAGTACTTC. Amino acid sequence: CATSDTRDNSYEQYF. The chain combines TRBV24-1 with TRBJ2-7, with D possibly being TRBD1 (6 bases). The CDR3 contains 15 residues. V lost 3 bases, J lost 0 bases, and 11 bases lay in between. Germline V gives CDR1 KGHDR, CDR2 SFDVKD.

This chain links TRBV3-1 (or the pseudogene TRBV3-2) with TRBJ2-1; possible D gene TRBD1, 7 bases. CDR1 is LGHDT, CDR2 YNNKEL, per germline (reference sequence). Trimming pared 8 bases from V and 6 bases from J, leaving 20 bases between. The CDR3 loop spans 15 amino acids. The CDR3 DNA sequence: TGTGCCAGCCAGCCCTGGGGGCAGGGGGGCAATGAGCAGTTCTTC. Translating gives CASQPWGQGGNEQFF.

The table lists this clone with a count of one. The chain carries TRBV2 and TRBJ2-7; 9 nucleotides align to TRBD2. The CDR3 totals 15 residues. V was pared by 9 bases and J by 0 bases, with 9 bases of the junction left unmatched. Germline V gene sequence: CDR1 SNHLY, CDR2 FYNNEI. The CDR3 sequence: CASSWASGVSYEQYF. The CDR3 nucleotides read TGTGCCAGTTCGTGGGCTAGCGGGGTCTCCTACGAGCAGTACTTC.

The table lists this clone with a count of one. The rearrangement uses TRBV19 and TRBJ1-4; 9 bases line up with TRBD1. J was trimmed by 6 bases and V by 4 bases; bases with no gene match: 9. Germline V lookup: CDR1 LNHDA, CDR2 SQIVND (reference sequence). This CDR3 is built from 16 residues. CDR3 loop: CASSNPYRGRYEKLFF. CDR3 nucleotide sequence: TGTGCCAGTAGTAACCCCTACAGGGGGCGGTATGAAAAACTGTTTTTT.

The CDR3 loop is CATSDFSVNEQFF. CDR3 nucleotide sequence: TGTGCCACCAGTGATTTTAGCGTCAATGAGCAGTTCTTC. This chain joins TRBV24-1 and TRBJ2-1; TRBD2 is a possible D gene (5 bases). The germline V and J ends were trimmed by 1 base and 6 bases, with 6 bases remaining between them. The germline CDR1 and CDR2 sequences are KGHDR and SFDVKD. The CDR3 runs 13 residues.

This clone is a singleton in its sample. V usage is TRBV5-1 and J usage is TRBJ1-1, with TRBD1 matching 7 bases. With V trimmed by 4 bases and J by 4 bases, 7 bases remained unmatched. This CDR3 region has 14 residues. The germline V gene has CDR1 SGHRS and CDR2 YFSETQ. CDR3 sequence: CASSPGTVATEAFF. The CDR3 DNA follows: TGCGCCAGCAGCCCCGGGACAGTTGCCACTGAAGCTTTCTTT. Together with reference TRBV5-1 and TRBJ1-1, the CDR3 gives the full variable domain: KAGVTQTPRYLIKTRGQQVTLSCSPISGHRSVSWYQQTPGQGLQFLFEYFSETQRNKGNFPGRFSGRQFSNSRSEMNVSTLELGDSALYLCASSPGTVATEAFFGQGTRLTVV.

The chain is built from TRBV5-1 and TRBJ1-5; D is unclear. The CDR3 extends over 17 amino acids. Trimming took off 1 base at V and 0 bases at J, with 14 bases between the two ends. Germline CDR1 and CDR2: SGHRS and YFSETQ. CDR3 sequence: CASSLNGVGVSNQPQHF. In DNA, the CDR3 is TGCGCCAGCAGCTTGAACGGGGTTGGGGTTAGCAATCAGCCCCAGCATTTT.

The chain has TRBV9 and TRBJ1-2; tentative D call: TRBD1 (5 bases). V lost 0 bases, J lost 3 bases, and 15 bases lay in between. Germline CDR1 reads SGDLS; CDR2 reads YYNGEE. The CDR3 is 16 residues long. CDR3 sequence reads: CASSVDRDGRYYGYTF. In DNA form, the CDR3 reads TGTGCCAGCAGCGTAGATAGGGACGGGAGATACTATGGCTACACCTTC.

V and J are TRBV10-3 and TRBJ1-1; D gene unclear. Germline-derived CDR1 and CDR2 are ENHRY and SYGVKD. The CDR3 has 14 residues. Between the trimmed V and J ends, which lost 0 bases and 1 base, there was a span of 6 bases. CDR3 sequence reads: CAISESRQNTEAFF. In DNA form, the CDR3 reads TGTGCCATCAGTGAGTCGAGGCAGAACACTGAAGCTTTCTTT.

CDR3 in DNA: TGTGCCAGCAGCTCAACAGGGGGCGGGCATGGCTACACCTTC. Translated: CASSSTGGGHGYTF. The chain employs TRBV5-6 and TRBJ1-2; 9 nucleotides agree with TRBD1. Germline CDR1 and CDR2: SGHDT and YYEEEE. This CDR3 comprises 14 residues. The J segment lost 6 bases and the V segment lost 3 bases, leaving 6 bases of the junction unmatched. The entire variable domain, with the rest obtained from reference TRBV5-6 and TRBJ1-2, is as follows: DAGVTQSPTHLIKTRGQQVTLRCSPKSGHDTVSWYQQALGQGPQFIFQYYEEEERQRGNFPDRFSGHQFPNYSSELNVNALLLGDSALYLCASSSTGGGHGYTFGSGTRLTVV.

The gene calls are TRBV2 and TRBJ1-4; TRBD1 agrees at 8 bases. CDR1 SNHLY and CDR2 FYNNEI come from the germline V gene. The CDR3 has 13 amino acids. With V trimmed by 8 bases and J by 7 bases, 6 bases remained unmatched. In DNA, the CDR3 is TGTGCCAGCGCACAGGGGGTTTTTGAAAAACTGTTTTTT. It codes for CASAQGVFEKLFF. Together with reference TRBV2 and TRBJ1-4, the CDR3 gives the full variable domain: EPEVTQTPSHQVTQMGQEVILRCVPISNHLYFYWYRQILGQKVEFLVSFYNNEISEKSEIFDDQFSVERPDGSNFTLKIRSTKLEDSAMYFCASAQGVFEKLFFGSGTQLSVL.

J is TRBJ1-6 and V is TRBV5-4; D is unclear. Germline values: CDR1 SGHNT, CDR2 YYREEE (reference sequence). Trimming pared 0 bases from V and 1 base from J, leaving 11 bases between. The CDR3 is made up of 17 amino acids. In nucleotides, the CDR3 is TGTGCCAGCAGCTTGGACCCCGGGAGGTCCTATAATTCACCCCTCCACTTT. This translates into CASSLDPGRSYNSPLHF.

The rearrangement joins TRBV30 to TRBJ1-2; the match to TRBD1 covers 10 bases. The germline V gene has CDR1 GTSNPN and CDR2 SVGIG (reference sequence). J gave up 7 bases and V 0 bases, and 5 bases lay outside the gene matches. The CDR3 has 14 residues. The CDR3 nucleotides read TGTGCCTGGAGTGTGGTGACAGGGGGCAGTGGCTACACCTTC. It codes for CAWSVVTGGSGYTF.

Only a few counts were recorded for this clone. The rearrangement links TRBV27 to TRBJ1-2; D is unclear. The CDR3 has 16 residues. CDR1 MNHEY and CDR2 SMNVEV come from the germline V gene (reference sequence). The V gene lost 7 bases and the J gene lost 4 bases, with 22 bases spanning the gap. CDR3 amino acids: CASTTISGGFTYGYTF. CDR3 in DNA: TGTGCCAGCACAACTATATCTGGCGGCTTCACCTATGGCTACACCTTC.

This rearrangement joins TRBV4-1 to TRBJ2-5, with TRBD2 identical over 11 bases. The J segment lost 11 bases and the V segment lost 3 bases, leaving 11 bases of the junction unmatched. The CDR3 spans 15 residues. Germline assignment: CDR1 MGHRA and CDR2 YSYEKL. The DNA for the CDR3 is TGCGCCAGCAGCCACGGGACTAGCGGAATCCCCGCTCAGTACTTC. It specifies CASSHGTSGIPAQYF.

This chain uses TRBV6-5 with TRBJ1-2; TRBD1 matches 7 bases. The CDR3 extends over 15 amino acids. Germline lookup yields CDR1 MNHEY and CDR2 SVGAGI. V gave up 2 bases and J gave up 6 bases; unmatched junction bases: 9. Written as DNA, the CDR3 is TGTGCCAGCAGTTACCCCCGGGAGGGGGCCGATGGCTACACCTTC. This translates into CASSYPREGADGYTF.

V and J are TRBV27 and TRBJ1-4, with 7 bases aligning to TRBD1. The V segment lost 3 bases and the J segment 4 bases; nucleotides outside the gene matches: 11. This CDR3 contains 17 residues. CDR1 and CDR2 from the germline V gene are MNHEY and SMNVEV (reference sequence). The CDR3 region has the DNA TGTGCCAGCAGTTTGAACAGGGGCCGGGGTCTTAATGAAAAACTGTTTTTT. Encoded protein: CASSLNRGRGLNEKLFF.

The rearrangement links TRBV4-2 to TRBJ1-1; the match to TRBD1 covers 7 bases. The CDR3 is made up of 19 amino acids. Germline V gene lookup returns CDR1 LGHNA and CDR2 YNFKEQ. J was trimmed by 1 base and V by 2 bases; bases with no gene match: 16. The CDR3 sequence is CASSQPRDSMIRQNTEAFF. The CDR3, as DNA: TGTGCCAGCAGCCAACCAAGGGACAGCATGATACGCCAGAACACTGAAGCTTTCTTT.

This clone was recorded only once. The chain joins TRBV19 to TRBJ2-3, with D possibly TRBD2 on 6 matching bases. CDR3 size: 13 residues. In germline, CDR1 is LNHDA, CDR2 SQIVND (reference sequence). Deletions cut 6 bases from V and 6 bases from J, with 13 bases between. The CDR3 DNA reads TGTGCCAGTAGCCGACTAAGCGGGGATACGCAGTATTTT. It yields the protein CASSRLSGDTQYF.

This chain links TRBV7-8 with TRBJ2-5, with D possibly matching TRBD2 (6 bases). Germline lookup yields CDR1 SGHVS and CDR2 FQNEAQ. With 4 bases removed from V and 2 bases from J, the gap between germline ends came to 20 bases. This CDR3 contains 17 residues. CDR3 in amino acids: CASSSWELRGSQETQYF. The CDR3 bases are TGTGCCAGCAGCTCCTGGGAGTTGCGGGGATCACAAGAGACCCAGTACTTC.

The chain employs TRBV18 and TRBJ2-2, with TRBD2 as a possible D gene (5 bases). Germline-derived CDR1 and CDR2 are KGHSH and LQKENI. V lost 1 base and J 0 bases, leaving 12 bases between the germline ends. There are 17 residues in the CDR3. The CDR3 coding sequence is TGTGCCAGCTCACCACGGGGAGACAACGCGAACACCGGGGAGCTGTTTTTT. Protein product: CASSPRGDNANTGELFF.

The CDR3 loop reads CATSRDSQGGEKLFF. For the CDR3, the DNA is TGTGCCACCAGCAGAGATAGCCAGGGGGGTGAAAAACTGTTTTTT. V usage is TRBV15 and J usage is TRBJ1-4; 7 bases align to TRBD1. The V gene's germline CDR1 is LNHNV and CDR2 YYDKDF (reference sequence). CDR3 length: 15 amino acids. Germline trimming cut 0 bases from V and 7 bases from J; bases unmatched to any gene: 5.

This sequence joins TRBV30 and TRBJ2-7, with 10 bases aligning to TRBD1. The CDR3 is 15 residues long. Germline CDR1 GTSNPN, CDR2 SVGIG (reference sequence). V shed 1 base and J 4 bases; nucleotides not matched to a gene: 7. For the CDR3, the DNA is TGTGCCTGGAGTGGGACAGGGGGTTCGTTTTACGAGCAGTACTTC. Translated, it gives CAWSGTGGSFYEQYF.

This sequence joins TRBV19 and TRBJ2-4, with 9 bases aligning to TRBD1. This CDR3 contains 15 residues. From germline, CDR1 is LNHDA and CDR2 SQIVND (reference sequence). The V and J ends lost 5 bases and 6 bases, in that order; junction bases with no gene match: 8. The CDR3, as DNA: TGTGCCAGTAGTGCCACAGGGGGCGGAATAAACATTCAGTACTTC. Translated: CASSATGGGINIQYF. The full variable domain, completed using reference TRBV19 and TRBJ2-4, is DGGITQSPKYLFRKEGQNVTLSCEQNLNHDAMYWYRQDPGQGLRLIYYSQIVNDFQKGDIAEGYSVSREKKESFPLTVTSAQKNPTAFYLCASSATGGGINIQYFGAGTRLSVL.

V gene TRBV19 combines with J gene TRBJ1-6; 11 bases are shared with TRBD1. CDR1 LNHDA and CDR2 SQIVND come from the germline V gene (reference sequence). This CDR3 is built from 14 residues. V was pared by 5 bases and J by 8 bases, with 2 bases of the junction left unmatched. CDR3 protein: CASSPGQGDSPLHF. Here the CDR3 DNA reads TGTGCCAGTAGTCCGGGACAGGGGGATTCACCCCTCCACTTT.